The present TCR beta chain was sequenced within a study of beta chain features in type 1 diabetes. Overall study context: Cells sorted and examined across all samples totaled approximately 100,000,000.

General study results and limits: Patients with type 1 diabetes carried fewer insertions and had more deletions at their VDJ junctions. Compared with healthy donors, patients appeared to share more similar naive, central memory and regulatory TCRB repertoires. Sequencing of cDNA might inflate the share of cells that strongly express TCR.

About this clone: Its specificity is unknown.

All of the isolated RNA was reverse transcribed, so expressed TCRB transcripts were sequenced. Some clones are missing from TCRdb's copy, which holds only in-frame ones; the method was immunoSEQ multiplex PCR. Of about 200,000 clones in the sample, approximately 10% were seen once. CDR1 and CDR2 from the germline V gene are MNHNS and SASEGT. V was shortened by 0 bases and J by 5 bases, with 8 bases between the two germline ends. CDR3 length: 14 residues. Sequencing was carried out using central memory CD4+ T cells from blood. The TCR was taken from a man between 18 and 35 years old in good health. The chain couples TRBV6-1 to TRBJ1-5, with D tentatively TRBD1 (6 bases). CDR3 coding DNA: TGTGCCAGCAGTGAAGCGGGGGGGCATCAGCCCCAGCATTTT. It is translated as CASSEAGGHQPQHF.